This T cell receptor (beta chain) was sequenced for a study of T cell responses to AZD1222 COVID-19 vaccine (dated by TCRdb to about 2021). With respect to the entire study: TCR sequencing covered 233 trial participants: approximately 200 given two doses of AZD1222 and 26 given two doses of MenACWY control vaccine. Trial participants were enrolled by age into subgroups of 18-55, 56-69 and 70-plus years, and around 150, 29 and 61 TCR-sequenced participants, respectively, were included in these subgroups.

The CDR3 regions of human TCRbeta chains were analyzed by immunosequencing. Per the source publication's procedure: Repertoire TCRs were checked for matches against a reference library of SARS-CoV-2-specific TCRs that had been generated using the MIRA antigen-specificity platform. Breadth meant the fraction of unique TCRs that were SARS-CoV-2-associated, whereas depth meant the fraction of total T cells that were SARS-CoV-2-associated. Using the MIRA data, each spike-specific TCR was mapped to the spike region that the TCR reacts to and placed in a CD4 or CD8 class. Log10-transformed breadth and depth values were compared by one-way ANOVA with Sidak's multiple comparisons tests. TCRdb provides this immuneACCESS table in a form limited to in-frame rearrangements. Some clones are lacking; in checked studies, under half of them reflect an unresolved V gene, and why the rest are absent is not known. V, J and clone size are taken as reported in that table, and D and trimming were inferred from the DNA itself. This sample gives approximately 180,000 clones in total; about 93% of them show up just once. Around 1% of the sample belongs to the ten largest clones.

The label giving this sample's time point can be read as: about 28 days (+/-7) after the second vaccine dose. The intended sense of this specimen's treatment or condition label: meningococcal conjugate vaccine given as trial control. Vaccinee samples came from UK trials COV001 and COV002, including a single-blind randomized controlled phase 2/3 trial of AZD1222 (ChAdOx1 nCoV-19) in healthy adults. Trial participant PBMC samples were collected at day 0 and day 28 after the second dose for TCRbeta chain sequencing. The germline V gene (reference sequence) yields LNHDA for CDR1 and SQIVND for CDR2. The CDR3 spans 14 residues, from the cysteine through the phenylalanine. Kept here is only the CDR3 DNA, which spans 42 bases and is read in frame from base 1. Trimming at the junction amounts to 2 bases on V and 7 bases on J, and the germline ends lie 12 bases apart. The study at large found these results: No day 14 peak-response samples were available, so repertoires were characterized only after the peak T cell response. A significant rise in spike-specific TCR breadth and depth was observed after two AZD1222 doses relative to day 0 and relative to MenACWY recipients. The 56-69-year group was small, and its depth increase did not reach significance, likely because of low power. Participants were mostly white British, with more females than males. The authors suggested clonal diversity may have been underestimated. Vaccine-associated CD4 TCRs spanned the whole spike protein, with dominant responses in regions 160-218 and 743-854. Only 5 to 7 AZD1222 recipients were SARS-CoV-2 seropositive at baseline, limiting conclusions about previously exposed vaccinees. Nearly half of unique spike-specific TCRs reportedly recognized epitopes outside regions mutated in the B.1.351 and B.1.1.7 variants.

This clone is a singleton in its sample. Its antigen remains undetermined. Within one base of it there is no much larger clone, and no base qualities were kept. The sequence was collected from an adult who received the MenACWY meningococcal vaccine as a control. Material: peripheral blood, obtained 28 days after the second dose of the MenACWY control vaccine. The sequence links TRBV19 to TRBJ2-4, with the D call tentatively TRBD1 or TRBD2, each fitting 5 bases. CDR3 loop: CASSIFGARNIQYF. In nucleotides, the sequence is TGTGCCAGTAGTATATTCGGGGCTCGCAACATTCAGTACTTC.